The rows below give T cell receptor beta chains drawn from one sample of a study of cytomegalovirus exposure and HLA in healthy donors. Assay: immunoSEQ multiplex PCR; the TCRdb copy retains only in-frame clones and omits some. In the table there are about 110,000 clones, around 67% of which are singletons. The sequencing input was PBMCs. The receptors originated from a woman between 35 and 50 years old in good health and CMV-seropositive. CDR3s include the opening cysteine and the closing phenylalanine or tryptophan. The order of the fields is CDR3 protein, CDR3 DNA, clone size, D gene, J gene, V gene. D genes are given only for firm matches. Expanded clones get a size class; other rows say once, few or many, or leave the size out.

CASTVPGAGAGELFF | TGTGCCAGTACCGTCCCTGGGGCTGGCGCCGGGGAGCTGTTTTTT | . | . | TRBJ2-2 | TRBV19
CASSAGASTDTQYF | TGTGCCAGCAGCGCGGGAGCTAGCACAGATACGCAGTATTTT | . | TRBD2 | TRBJ2-3 | TRBV5-6
CASSYQTGDGYTF | TGTGCCAGCAGTTACCAGACAGGAGATGGCTACACCTTC | . | . | TRBJ1-2 | TRBV6-5
CASGPGQGTDTQYF | TGTGCTAGTGGACCCGGACAGGGCACAGATACGCAGTATTTT | . | TRBD1 | TRBJ2-3 | TRBV12-5
CASSRDRGTTEAFF | TGTGCCAGTAGTCGGGACAGGGGTACCACTGAAGCTTTCTTT | . | TRBD1 | TRBJ1-1 | TRBV19
CASYPGGGTETQYF | TGTGCCAGCTATCCCGGGGGGGGGACGGAGACCCAGTACTTC | . | TRBD2 | TRBJ2-5 | TRBV7-9
CASSLGLGGQPQHF | TGTGCCAGCAGCTTGGGGCTCGGAGGTCAGCCCCAGCATTTT | . | . | TRBJ1-5 | TRBV5-6
CAIARTAAYEQYF | TGTGCCATCGCCCGGACAGCTGCCTACGAGCAGTACTTC | . | . | TRBJ2-7 | TRBV10-3
CASTGGEASGYTF | TGTGCCAGCACCGGGGGGGAAGCAAGCGGCTACACCTTC | few | . | TRBJ1-2 | TRBV25-1
CASSQTQRGGNEQFF | TGCGCCAGCAGCCAAACCCAGCGGGGGGGCAATGAGCAGTTCTTC | . | TRBD2 | TRBJ2-1 | TRBV4-1
CASSSAGGNTEAFF | TGCGCCAGCAGCTCGGCGGGGGGGAACACTGAAGCTTTCTTT | . | . | TRBJ1-1 | TRBV5-1
CASSINSGSSYEQYF | TGTGCCAGTAGTATCAATAGCGGTAGCTCCTACGAGCAGTACTTC | . | . | TRBJ2-7 | TRBV19
CASSLGRRINEKLFF | TGTGCCAGCAGCTTAGGGAGACGGATTAATGAAAAACTGTTTTTT | . | . | TRBJ1-4 | TRBV7-6
CASSELTRVDTQYF | TGTGCCAGCAGTGAACTTACTAGGGTGGATACGCAGTATTTT | . | . | TRBJ2-3 | TRBV2
CASSLTGGGYGYTF | TGCGCCAGCAGCTTGACAGGGGGCGGCTATGGCTACACCTTC | . | TRBD1 | TRBJ1-2 | TRBV5-1
CSVVVGGVLLNTEAFF | TGCAGCGTTGTAGTGGGCGGGGTACTCCTGAACACTGAAGCTTTCTTT | . | . | TRBJ1-1 | TRBV29-1
CAWSVRGDQPQHF | TGTGCCTGGAGTGTACGAGGAGATCAGCCCCAGCATTTT | . | . | TRBJ1-5 | TRBV30
CAWSVDSSYEQYF | TGTGCCTGGAGTGTAGACAGTAGTTACGAGCAGTACTTC | . | . | TRBJ2-7 | TRBV30
CASSLVPDYNEQFF | TGTGCCAGCAGCTTAGTGCCAGACTACAATGAGCAGTTCTTC | . | . | TRBJ2-1 | TRBV13
CASSQWVGADYGYTF | TGCGCCAGCAGCCAATGGGTAGGGGCGGACTATGGCTACACCTTC | . | . | TRBJ1-2 | TRBV4-1
CAARKGRGGNTEAFF | TGTGCTGCTAGGAAGGGTAGGGGGGGGAACACTGAAGCTTTCTTT | . | . | TRBJ1-1 | TRBV30
CASSQSFFATGGNTIYF | TGCGCCAGCAGCCAATCCTTTTTCGCGACGGGAGGAAACACCATATATTTT | once | . | TRBJ1-3 | TRBV4-1
CASSPSGNQPQHF | TGTGCCAGCAGTCCTTCAGGCAATCAGCCCCAGCATTTT | . | . | TRBJ1-5 | TRBV28
CASSSGTPSSYNEQFF | TGCGCCAGCAGCTCCGGGACACCGAGCTCCTACAATGAGCAGTTCTTC | . | . | TRBJ2-1 | TRBV5-1
CASSEKGDYGYTF | TGTGCCAGCAGTGAGAAGGGGGACTATGGCTACACCTTC | . | . | TRBJ1-2 | TRBV2
CASSFSFPRTGTGLEEQYF | TGTGCCAGCAGTTTTAGTTTTCCGAGAACCGGGACAGGGCTAGAAGAGCAGTACTTC | . | TRBD1 | TRBJ2-7 | TRBV27
CASGHGGGTEAFF | TGTGCTAGTGGCCACGGGGGTGGCACTGAAGCTTTCTTT | . | . | TRBJ1-1 | TRBV12-5
CASSLGTSGQETQYF | TGCGCCAGCAGCTTGGGTACTAGCGGCCAAGAGACCCAGTACTTC | . | TRBD2 | TRBJ2-5 | TRBV5-1
CSGGTGGDTEAFF | TGCAGCGGCGGGACAGGGGGGGACACTGAAGCTTTCTTT | few | TRBD1 | TRBJ1-1 | TRBV29-1